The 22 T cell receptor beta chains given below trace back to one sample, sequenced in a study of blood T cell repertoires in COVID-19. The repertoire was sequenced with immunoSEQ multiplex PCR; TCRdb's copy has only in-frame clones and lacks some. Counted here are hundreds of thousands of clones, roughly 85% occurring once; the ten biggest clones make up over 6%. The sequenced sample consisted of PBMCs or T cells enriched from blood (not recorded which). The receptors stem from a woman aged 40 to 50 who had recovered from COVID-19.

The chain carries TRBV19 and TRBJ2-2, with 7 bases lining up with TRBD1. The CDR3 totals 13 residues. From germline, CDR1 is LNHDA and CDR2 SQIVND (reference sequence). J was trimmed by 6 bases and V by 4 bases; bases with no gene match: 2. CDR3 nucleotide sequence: TGTGCCAGTAGTACACAGGGGTCCGGGGAGCTGTTTTTT. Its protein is CASSTQGSGELFF.

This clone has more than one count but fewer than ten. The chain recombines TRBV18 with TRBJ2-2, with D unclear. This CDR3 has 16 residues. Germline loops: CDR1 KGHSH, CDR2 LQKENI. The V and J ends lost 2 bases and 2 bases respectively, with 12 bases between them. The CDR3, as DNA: TGTGCCAGCTCACCAAGGCAGGTTCAAAACACCGGGGAGCTGTTTTTT. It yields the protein CASSPRQVQNTGELFF. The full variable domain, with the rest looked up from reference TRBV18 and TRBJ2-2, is NAGVMQNPRHLVRRRGQEARLRCSPMKGHSHVYWYRQLPEEGLKFMVYLQKENIIDESGMPKERFSAEFPKEGPSILRIQQVVRGDSAAYFCASSPRQVQNTGELFFGEGSRLTVL.

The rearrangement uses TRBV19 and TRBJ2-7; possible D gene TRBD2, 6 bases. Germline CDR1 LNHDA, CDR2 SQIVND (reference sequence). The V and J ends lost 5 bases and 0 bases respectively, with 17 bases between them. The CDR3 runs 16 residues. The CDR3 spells CASSSLRRGLSYEQYF. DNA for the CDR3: TGTGCCAGTAGTTCCCTGAGGCGGGGACTCTCCTACGAGCAGTACTTC.

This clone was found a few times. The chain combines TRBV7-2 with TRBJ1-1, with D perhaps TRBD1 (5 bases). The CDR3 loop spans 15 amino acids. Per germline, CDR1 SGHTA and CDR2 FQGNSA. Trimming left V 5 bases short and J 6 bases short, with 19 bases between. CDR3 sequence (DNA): TGTGCCAGCAGCGGGTCCCCTCTTTGGGGCCCTGAAGCTTTCTTT. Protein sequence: CASSGSPLWGPEAFF.

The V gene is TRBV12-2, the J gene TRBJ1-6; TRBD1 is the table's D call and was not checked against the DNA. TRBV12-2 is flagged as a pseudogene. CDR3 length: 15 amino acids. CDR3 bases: TGTGCAAGTCGTTTGCGGGACAGGGAGGATTCACCCCTCCACTTT. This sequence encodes CASRLRDREDSPLHF.

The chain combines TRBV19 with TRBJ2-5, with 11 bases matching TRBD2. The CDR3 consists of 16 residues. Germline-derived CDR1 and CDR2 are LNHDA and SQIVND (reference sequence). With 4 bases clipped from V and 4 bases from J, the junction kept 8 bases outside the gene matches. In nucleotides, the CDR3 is TGTGCCAGTAGTACCGCCCGAGGACTAGCGGGAGAGACCCAGTACTTC. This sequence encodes CASSTARGLAGETQYF.

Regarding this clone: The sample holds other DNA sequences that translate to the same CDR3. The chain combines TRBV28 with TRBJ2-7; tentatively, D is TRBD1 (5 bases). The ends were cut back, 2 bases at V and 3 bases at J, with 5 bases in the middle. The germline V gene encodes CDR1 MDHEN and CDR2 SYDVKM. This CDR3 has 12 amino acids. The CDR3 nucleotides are TGTGCCAGCAGTTTAAGGGGCTACGAGCAGTACTTC. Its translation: CASSLRGYEQYF.

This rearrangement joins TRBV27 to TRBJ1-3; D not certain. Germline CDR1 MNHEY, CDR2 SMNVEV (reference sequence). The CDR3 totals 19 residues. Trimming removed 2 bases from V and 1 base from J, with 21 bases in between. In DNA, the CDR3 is TGTGCCAGCAGTTTAACCCCACCCCGTGGAGGACTGTCTGGAAACACCATATATTTT. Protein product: CASSLTPPRGGLSGNTIYF.

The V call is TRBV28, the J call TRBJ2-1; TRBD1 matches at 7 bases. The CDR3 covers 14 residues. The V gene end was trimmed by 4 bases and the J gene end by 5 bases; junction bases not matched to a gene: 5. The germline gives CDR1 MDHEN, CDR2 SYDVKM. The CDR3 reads CASSSADRHNEQFF. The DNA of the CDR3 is TGTGCCAGCAGTTCTGCGGACAGGCACAATGAGCAGTTCTTC.

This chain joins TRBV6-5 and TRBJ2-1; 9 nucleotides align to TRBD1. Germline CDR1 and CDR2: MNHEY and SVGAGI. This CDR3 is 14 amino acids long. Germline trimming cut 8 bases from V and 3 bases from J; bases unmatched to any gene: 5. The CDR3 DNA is TGTGCCAGCGGACAGGGGCCGGACTACAATGAGCAGTTCTTC. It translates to CASGQGPDYNEQFF.

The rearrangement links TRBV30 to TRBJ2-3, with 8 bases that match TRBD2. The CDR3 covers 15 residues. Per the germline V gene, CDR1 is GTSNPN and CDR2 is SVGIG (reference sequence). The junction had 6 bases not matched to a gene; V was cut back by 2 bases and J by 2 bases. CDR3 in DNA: TGTGCCTGGAGTCGGACTAGCCCAAACACAGATACGCAGTATTTT. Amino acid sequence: CAWSRTSPNTDTQYF.

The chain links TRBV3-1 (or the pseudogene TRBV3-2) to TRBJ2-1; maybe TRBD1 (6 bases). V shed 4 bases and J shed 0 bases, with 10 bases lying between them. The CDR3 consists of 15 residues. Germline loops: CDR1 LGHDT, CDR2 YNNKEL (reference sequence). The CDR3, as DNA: TGTGCCAGCAGCCCGAGGGGGATCTCCTACAATGAGCAGTTCTTC. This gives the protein CASSPRGISYNEQFF.

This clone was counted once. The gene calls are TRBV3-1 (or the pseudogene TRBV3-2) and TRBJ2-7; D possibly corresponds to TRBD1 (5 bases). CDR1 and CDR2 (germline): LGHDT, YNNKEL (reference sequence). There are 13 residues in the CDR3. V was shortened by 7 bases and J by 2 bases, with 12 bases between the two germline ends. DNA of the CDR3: TGTGCCAGCACCGCGACAGATCCCTACGAGCAGTACTTC. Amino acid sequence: CASTATDPYEQYF.

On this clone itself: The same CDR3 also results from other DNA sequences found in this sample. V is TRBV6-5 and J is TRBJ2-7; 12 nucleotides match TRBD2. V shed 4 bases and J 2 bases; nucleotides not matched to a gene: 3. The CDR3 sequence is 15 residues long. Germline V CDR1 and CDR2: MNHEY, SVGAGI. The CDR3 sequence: CASSSRLAGAYEQYF. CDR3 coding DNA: TGTGCCAGCAGTTCGCGACTAGCGGGAGCCTACGAGCAGTACTTC.

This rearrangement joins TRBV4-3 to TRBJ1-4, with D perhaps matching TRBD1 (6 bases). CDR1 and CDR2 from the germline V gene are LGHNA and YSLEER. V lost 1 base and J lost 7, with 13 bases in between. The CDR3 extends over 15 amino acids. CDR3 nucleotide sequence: TGCGCCAGCAGCCAAGCCGGGTCCAGGGGTGAAAAACTGTTTTTT. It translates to CASSQAGSRGEKLFF.

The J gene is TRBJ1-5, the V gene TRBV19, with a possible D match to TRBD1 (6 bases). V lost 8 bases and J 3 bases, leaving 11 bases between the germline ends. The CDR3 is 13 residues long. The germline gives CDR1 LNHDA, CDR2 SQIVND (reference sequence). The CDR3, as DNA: TGTGCCAGTTTAGGACAGATCAATCAGCCCCAGCATTTT. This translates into CASLGQINQPQHF.

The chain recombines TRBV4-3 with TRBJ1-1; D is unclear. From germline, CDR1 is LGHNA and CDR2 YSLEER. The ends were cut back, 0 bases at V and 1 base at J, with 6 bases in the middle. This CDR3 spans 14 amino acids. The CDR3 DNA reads TGCGCCAGCAGCCAAGATCGCGGGAACACTGAAGCTTTCTTT. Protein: CASSQDRGNTEAFF.

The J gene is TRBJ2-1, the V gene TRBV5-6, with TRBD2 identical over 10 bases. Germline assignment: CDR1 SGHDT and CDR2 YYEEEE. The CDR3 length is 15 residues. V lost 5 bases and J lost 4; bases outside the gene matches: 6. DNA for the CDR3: TGTGCCAGCAGGACGATAGCGGGAGGATACAATGAGCAGTTCTTC. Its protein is CASRTIAGGYNEQFF.

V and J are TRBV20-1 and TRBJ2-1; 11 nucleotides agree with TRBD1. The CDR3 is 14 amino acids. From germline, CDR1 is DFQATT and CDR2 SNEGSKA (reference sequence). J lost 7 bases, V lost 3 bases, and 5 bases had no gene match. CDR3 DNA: TGCAGTGCTAGTTCGGGACAGGGGGTGAATGAGCAGTTCTTC. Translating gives CSASSGQGVNEQFF.

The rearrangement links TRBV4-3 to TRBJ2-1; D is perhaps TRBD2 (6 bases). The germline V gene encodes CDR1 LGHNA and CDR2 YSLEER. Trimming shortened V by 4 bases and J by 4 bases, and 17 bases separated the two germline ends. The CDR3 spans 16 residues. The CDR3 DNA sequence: TGCGCCAGCAGCCTCGAGACCGGGACTGGTTACAATGAGCAGTTCTTC. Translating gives CASSLETGTGYNEQFF.

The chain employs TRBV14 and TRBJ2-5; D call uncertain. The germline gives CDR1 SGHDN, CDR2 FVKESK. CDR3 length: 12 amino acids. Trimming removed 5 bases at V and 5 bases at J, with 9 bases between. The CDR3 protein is CASSESWETQYF. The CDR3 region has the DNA TGTGCCAGCAGCGAGAGCTGGGAGACCCAGTACTTC.

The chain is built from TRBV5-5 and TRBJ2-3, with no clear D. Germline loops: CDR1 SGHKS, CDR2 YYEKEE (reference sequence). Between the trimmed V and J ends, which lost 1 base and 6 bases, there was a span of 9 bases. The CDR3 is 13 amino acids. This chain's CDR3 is CASSLLLSDTQYF. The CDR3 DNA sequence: TGTGCCAGCAGCTTGCTCCTTAGTGATACGCAGTATTTT.